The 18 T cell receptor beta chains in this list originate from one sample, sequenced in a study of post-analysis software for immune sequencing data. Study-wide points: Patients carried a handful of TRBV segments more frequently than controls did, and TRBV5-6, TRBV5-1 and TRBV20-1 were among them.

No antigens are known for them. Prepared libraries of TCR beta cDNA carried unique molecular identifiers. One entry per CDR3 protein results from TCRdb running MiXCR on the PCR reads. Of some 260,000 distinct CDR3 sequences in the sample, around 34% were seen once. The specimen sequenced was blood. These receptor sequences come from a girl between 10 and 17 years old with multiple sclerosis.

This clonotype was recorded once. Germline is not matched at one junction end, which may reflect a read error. The CDR3 bases are TGTGCCAACAGCTTCCGGGGGGAGAACACCGGGGAGCTGTTTTTT. Its translation is CANSFRGENTGELFF. The rearrangement joins TRBV9 to TRBJ2-2, with 7 bases matching TRBD2. CDR1 is SGDLS, CDR2 YYNGEE, per germline. The CDR3 length is 15 residues.

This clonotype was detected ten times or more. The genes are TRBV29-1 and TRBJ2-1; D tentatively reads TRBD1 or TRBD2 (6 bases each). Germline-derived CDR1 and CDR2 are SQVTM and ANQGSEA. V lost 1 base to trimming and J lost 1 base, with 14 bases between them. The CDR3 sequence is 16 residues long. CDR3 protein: CSVEVTGAISYNEQFF. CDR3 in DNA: TGCAGCGTTGAAGTTACGGGGGCCATATCCTACAATGAGCAGTTCTTC.

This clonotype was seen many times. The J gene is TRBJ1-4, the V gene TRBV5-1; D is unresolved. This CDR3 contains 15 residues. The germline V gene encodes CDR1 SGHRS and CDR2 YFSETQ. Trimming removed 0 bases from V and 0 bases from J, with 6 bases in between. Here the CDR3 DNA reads TGCGCCAGCAGCTTGGGGAGGGCAACTAATGAAAAACTGTTTTTT. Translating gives CASSLGRATNEKLFF.

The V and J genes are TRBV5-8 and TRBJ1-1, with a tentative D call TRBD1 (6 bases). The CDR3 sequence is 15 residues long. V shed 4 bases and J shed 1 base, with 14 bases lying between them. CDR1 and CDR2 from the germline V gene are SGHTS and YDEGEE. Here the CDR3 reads CASSRGDHGNTEAFF. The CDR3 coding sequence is TGTGCCAGCAGCAGGGGGGACCATGGGAACACTGAAGCTTTCTTT.

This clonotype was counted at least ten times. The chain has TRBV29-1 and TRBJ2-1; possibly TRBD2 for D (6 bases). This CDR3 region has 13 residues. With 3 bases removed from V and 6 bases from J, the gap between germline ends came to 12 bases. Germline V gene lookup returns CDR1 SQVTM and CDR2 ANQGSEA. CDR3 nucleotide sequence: TGCAGCGTTGAGTTGGGACTTGGCAATGAGCAGTTCTTC. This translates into CSVELGLGNEQFF.

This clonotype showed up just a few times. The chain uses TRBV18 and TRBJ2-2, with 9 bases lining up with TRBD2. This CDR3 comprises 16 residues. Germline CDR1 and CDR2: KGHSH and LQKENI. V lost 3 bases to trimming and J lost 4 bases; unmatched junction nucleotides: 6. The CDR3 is CASSPQRGAFTGELFF. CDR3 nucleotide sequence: TGTGCCAGCTCACCGCAGCGGGGGGCGTTCACCGGGGAGCTGTTTTTT. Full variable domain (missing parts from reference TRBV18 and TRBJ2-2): NAGVMQNPRHLVRRRGQEARLRCSPMKGHSHVYWYRQLPEEGLKFMVYLQKENIIDESGMPKERFSAEFPKEGPSILRIQQVVRGDSAAYFCASSPQRGAFTGELFFGEGSRLTVL.

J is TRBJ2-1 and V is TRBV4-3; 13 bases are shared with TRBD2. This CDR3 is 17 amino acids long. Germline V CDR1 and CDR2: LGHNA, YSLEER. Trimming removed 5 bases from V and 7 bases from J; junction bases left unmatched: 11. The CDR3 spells CASSTRTSGSQKNEQFF. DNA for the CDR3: TGCGCCAGCAGCACCCGGACTAGCGGGAGCCAGAAGAATGAGCAGTTCTTC.

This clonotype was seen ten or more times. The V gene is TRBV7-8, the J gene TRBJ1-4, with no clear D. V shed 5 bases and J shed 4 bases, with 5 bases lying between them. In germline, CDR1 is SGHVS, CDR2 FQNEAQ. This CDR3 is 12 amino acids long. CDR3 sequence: CASSGYNEKLFF. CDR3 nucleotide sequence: TGTGCCAGCAGCGGTTATAATGAAAAACTGTTTTTT.

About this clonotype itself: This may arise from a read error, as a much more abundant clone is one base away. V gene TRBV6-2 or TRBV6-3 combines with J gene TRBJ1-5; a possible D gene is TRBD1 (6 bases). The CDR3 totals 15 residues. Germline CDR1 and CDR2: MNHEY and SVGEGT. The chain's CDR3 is CTSSYASGGHQPQHF. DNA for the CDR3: TGTACCAGCAGTTACGCCTCGGGGGGCCATCAGCCCCAGCATTTT.

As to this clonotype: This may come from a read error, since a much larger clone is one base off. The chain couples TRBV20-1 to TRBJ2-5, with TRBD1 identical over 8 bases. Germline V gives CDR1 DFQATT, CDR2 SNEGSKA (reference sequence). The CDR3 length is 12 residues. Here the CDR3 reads CRANDRGETQYF. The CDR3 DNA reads TGCAGGGCTAACGACAGGGGAGAGACCCAGTACTTC.

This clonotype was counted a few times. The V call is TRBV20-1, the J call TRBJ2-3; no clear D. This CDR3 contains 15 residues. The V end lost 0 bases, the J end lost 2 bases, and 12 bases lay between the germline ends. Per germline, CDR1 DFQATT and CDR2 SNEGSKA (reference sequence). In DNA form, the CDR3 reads TGCAGTGCTAGAGATTTACTAAGTAACACAGATACGCAGTATTTT. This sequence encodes CSARDLLSNTDTQYF.

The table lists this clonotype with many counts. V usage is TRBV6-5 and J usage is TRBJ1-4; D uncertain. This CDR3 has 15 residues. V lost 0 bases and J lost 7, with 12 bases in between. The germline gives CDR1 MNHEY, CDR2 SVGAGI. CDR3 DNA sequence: TGTGCCAGCAGTTACTCTTCCGGGATTGCTGAAAAACTGTTTTTT. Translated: CASSYSSGIAEKLFF.

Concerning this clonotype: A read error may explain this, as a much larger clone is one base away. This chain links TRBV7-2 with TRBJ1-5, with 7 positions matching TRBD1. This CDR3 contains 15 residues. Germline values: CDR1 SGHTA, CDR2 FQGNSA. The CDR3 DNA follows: TGTGCCAGCAGCTCGGTGACAGGGAGCAATCGGCCCCAGCATTTT. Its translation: CASSSVTGSNRPQHF. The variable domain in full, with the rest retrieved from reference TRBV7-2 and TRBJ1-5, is GAGVSQSPSNKVTEKGKDVELRCDPISGHTALYWYRQSLGQGLEFLIYFQGNSAPDKSGLPSDRFSAERTGGSVSTLTIQRTQQEDSAVYLCASSSVTGSNRPQHFGDGTRLSIL.

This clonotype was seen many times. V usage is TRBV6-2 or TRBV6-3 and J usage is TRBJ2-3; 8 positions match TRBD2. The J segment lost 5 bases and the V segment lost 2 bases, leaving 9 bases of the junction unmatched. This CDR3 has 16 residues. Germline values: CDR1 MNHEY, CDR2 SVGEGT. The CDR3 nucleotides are TGTGCCAGCAGTTACAGCGGGAGCAGGGGAGAAGATACGCAGTATTTT. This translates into CASSYSGSRGEDTQYF.

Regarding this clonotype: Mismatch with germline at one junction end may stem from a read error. DNA of the CDR3: TGTGCCGGCAGCTTAACGAGACAGGATGAGAAGTTCTTC. It yields the protein CAGSLTRQDEKFF. The chain combines TRBV7-3 with TRBJ2-1; tentatively, D is TRBD1 (6 bases). CDR3 length equals 13 residues. Germline V lookup: CDR1 SGHTA, CDR2 FQGTGA. Full variable domain (remainder filled in from reference TRBV7-3 and TRBJ2-1): GAGVSQTPSNKVTEKGKYVELRCDPISGHTALYWYRQSLGQGPEFLIYFQGTGAADDSGLPNDRFFAVRPEGSVSTLKIQRTERGDSAVYLCAGSLTRQDEKFFGPGTRLTVL.

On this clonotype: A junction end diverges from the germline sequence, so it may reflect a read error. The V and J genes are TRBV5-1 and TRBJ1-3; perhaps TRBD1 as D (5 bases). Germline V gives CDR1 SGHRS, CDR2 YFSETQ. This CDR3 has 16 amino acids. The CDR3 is CASSPVSGTSGNTRYF. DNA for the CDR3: TGCGCCAGCAGCCCCGTTTCAGGGACCTCTGGAAACACCAGATATTTT.

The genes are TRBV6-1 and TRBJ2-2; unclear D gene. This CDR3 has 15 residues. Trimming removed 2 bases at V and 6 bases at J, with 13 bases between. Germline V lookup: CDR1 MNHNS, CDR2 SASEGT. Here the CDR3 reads CASSETALSPGELFF. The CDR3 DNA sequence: TGTGCCAGCAGTGAAACGGCCCTTTCACCCGGGGAGCTGTTTTTT.

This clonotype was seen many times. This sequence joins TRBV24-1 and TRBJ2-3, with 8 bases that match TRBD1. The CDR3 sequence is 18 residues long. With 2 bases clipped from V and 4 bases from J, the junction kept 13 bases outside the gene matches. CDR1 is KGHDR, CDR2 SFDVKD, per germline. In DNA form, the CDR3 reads TGTGCCACCAGTGATTCGGGACCTTGGAGACAGGGGCCAGATACGCAGTATTTT. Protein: CATSDSGPWRQGPDTQYF.